These T cell receptor beta chains were read from a single sample in a study of T cell repertoires in cytomegalovirus infection. TCRdb used MiXCR to reprocess the reads, holding one entry per CDR3 protein. The repertoire holds over 300,000 distinct CDR3 sequences, roughly a sixth seen once, with around 13% in the top ten. The sample consisted of PBMCs. The receptors derive from a human donor in good health (CMV status not recorded). Some clones in this sample may be carry-over from other donors' samples. CDR3s include the opening cysteine and the closing phenylalanine or tryptophan.

CDR3aa: CASNVGYRTDTQYF; j_gene: TRBJ2-3; v_gene: TRBV6-2/TRBV6-3
CDR3aa: CASSLNQGSTEAFF; j_gene: TRBJ1-1; v_gene: TRBV7-6
CDR3aa: CASSRGQGAAQPQHF; j_gene: TRBJ1-5; v_gene: TRBV18
CDR3aa: CASSLGSGISTDTQYF; j_gene: TRBJ2-3; v_gene: TRBV5-1
CDR3aa: CASSQVITSGYNEQFF; j_gene: TRBJ2-1; v_gene: TRBV4-3
CDR3aa: CASTSMRGRTYEQYF; j_gene: TRBJ2-7; v_gene: TRBV7-9
CDR3aa: CASSPTGTAGYTF; j_gene: TRBJ1-2; v_gene: TRBV12-3/TRBV12-4
CDR3aa: CASSVDSDQPQHF; j_gene: TRBJ1-5; v_gene: TRBV7-6
CDR3aa: CATRGAEEKLFF; j_gene: TRBJ1-4; v_gene: TRBV10-3
CDR3aa: CASSLVMVNTEAFF; j_gene: TRBJ1-1; v_gene: TRBV28
CDR3aa: CASSERSAGANVLTF; j_gene: TRBJ2-6; v_gene: TRBV6-1
CDR3aa: CASSSIDRSEAFF; j_gene: TRBJ1-1; v_gene: TRBV11-2